The rows below give T cell receptor beta chains drawn from one sample of a study of patients and donors after allogeneic stem cell transplantation. TCRdb re-analysed the RT-PCR reads in MiXCR, keeping a single row per CDR3 protein. This table holds roughly 940,000 distinct CDR3 sequences, about a sixth found once. The sequencing input was blood, either unsorted or a sorted T cell fraction (not recorded which). These receptors all stem from a human donor who was either an allogeneic HSCT recipient or a stem cell or donor lymphocyte infusion donor (not recorded which). It is not recorded whose cells these are; they may come from a transplant donor. The CDR3 runs from the conserved cysteine through the conserved F or W. The D gene is left open where the match is weak. Size is stated for part of the rows, as once, few or many counts, or as a class when the clone is expanded.

j_call | clone_size | d_call | cdr3_length | v_call | cdr3_aa | cdr3_nt
TRBJ2-7 | . | . | 15 | TRBV5-1 | CASSLASGGGSEQYF | TGCGCCAGCAGCTTGGCCTCTGGGGGCGGGTCCGAGCAGTACTTC
TRBJ2-2 | few | TRBD2 | 18 | TRBV9 | CASREGLAGVGNTGELFF | TGTGCCAGCAGGGAGGGACTAGCGGGAGTGGGTAACACCGGGGAGCTGTTTTTT
TRBJ2-2 | few | . | 17 | TRBV5-1 | CASTGGWDIANTGELFF | TGCGCCAGCACCGGAGGGTGGGACATCGCGAACACCGGGGAGCTGTTTTTT
TRBJ2-2 | . | TRBD2 | 16 | TRBV15 | CATTAGLAGRTGELFF | TGTGCCACCACCGCGGGACTAGCGGGCCGCACCGGGGAGCTGTTTTTT
TRBJ2-5 | . | . | 12 | TRBV30 | CAWGTLQETQYF | TGTGCCTGGGGGACGCTACAAGAGACCCAGTACTTC
TRBJ1-1 | few | . | 15 | TRBV7-6 | CASSLGVVMNTEAFF | TGTGCCAGCAGCTTAGGAGTAGTGATGAACACTGAAGCTTTCTTT
TRBJ2-7 | few | TRBD2 | 15 | TRBV20-1 | CSARDLAGNSYEQYF | TGCAGTGCTAGAGACCTAGCGGGGAACTCCTACGAGCAGTACTTC
TRBJ1-2 | many | . | 14 | TRBV20-1 | CSPLGTGANYGYTF | TGCAGTCCCCTCGGGACGGGTGCTAACTATGGCTACACCTTC
TRBJ2-1 | few | . | 13 | TRBV5-4 | CASSLTQNNEQFF | TGTGCCAGCAGCTTGACACAAAACAATGAGCAGTTCTTC
TRBJ2-2 | few | . | 15 | TRBV3-1 | CASSSLVGDTGELFF | TGTGCCAGCAGCAGCCTCGTGGGGGACACCGGGGAGCTGTTTTTT
TRBJ2-1 | . | TRBD2 | 15 | TRBV5-1 | CASSLELGLDNEQFF | TGCGCCAGCAGCTTGGAGTTGGGACTAGACAATGAGCAGTTCTTC
TRBJ1-1 | . | . | 13 | TRBV6-5 | CASSYLGRTEAFF | TGTGCCAGCAGTTACTTGGGGAGGACTGAAGCTTTCTTT
TRBJ2-3 | few | TRBD1 | 18 | TRBV12-5 | CASGLSGRDRHSTDTQYF | TGTGCTAGTGGTTTGTCGGGAAGGGACAGACATAGCACAGATACGCAGTATTTT
TRBJ1-1 | many | . | 12 | TRBV6-5 | CASSYVQGEAFF | TGTGCCAGCAGTTACGTGCAGGGTGAAGCTTTCTTT
TRBJ2-5 | few | . | 14 | TRBV10-3 | CAISLDRGQETQYF | TGTGCCATCAGCCTGGACAGAGGACAAGAGACCCAGTACTTC
TRBJ2-3 | . | . | 14 | TRBV20-1 | CSAEPSVGADTQYF | TGCAGTGCCGAACCGTCAGTGGGGGCAGATACGCAGTATTTT
TRBJ2-1 | few | TRBD2 | 16 | TRBV7-2 | CASSLSASGIYNEQFF | TGTGCCAGCAGCTTAAGCGCTAGCGGGATCTACAATGAGCAGTTCTTC
TRBJ2-3 | many | . | 13 | TRBV3-1 | CASRRTSTDTQYF | TGTGCCAGCAGGAGGACCAGCACAGATACGCAGTATTTT
TRBJ1-2 | few | TRBD1 | 15 | TRBV5-1 | CASSYTGDLNYGYTF | TGCGCCAGCAGCTACACAGGGGACCTGAACTATGGCTACACCTTC
TRBJ2-7 | few | TRBD1 | 16 | TRBV7-2 | CASSLTGRTGNYEQYF | TGTGCCAGCAGTCTTACGGGCAGGACAGGTAACTACGAGCAGTACTTC
TRBJ2-3 | many | . | 13 | TRBV12-3/TRBV12-4 | CASSPTGSGTQYF | TGTGCCAGCAGTCCTACAGGTTCAGGGACGCAGTATTTT
TRBJ1-1 | few | TRBD1 | 15 | TRBV5-1 | CASSLYGTGGTEAFF | TGCGCCAGCAGCTTGTACGGGACAGGGGGCACTGAAGCTTTCTTT
TRBJ1-2 | few | . | 15 | TRBV6-5 | CASSYGGGFNYGYTF | TGTGCCAGCAGTTACGGCGGCGGCTTTAACTATGGCTACACCTTC
TRBJ2-7 | few | TRBD2 | 16 | TRBV15 | CATSSYSGSDSYEQYF | TGTGCCACCAGCAGCTATAGCGGGAGCGACTCCTACGAGCAGTACTTC
TRBJ1-5 | few | . | 15 | TRBV6-1 | CATRRGHRYNQPQHF | TGTGCCACCCGACGGGGGCACAGGTACAATCAGCCCCAGCATTTT
TRBJ1-1 | . | . | 16 | TRBV6-2/TRBV6-3 | CASSYSSPGMNTEAFF | TGTGCCAGCAGTTACTCGTCCCCAGGTATGAACACTGAAGCTTTCTTT
TRBJ1-2 | few | TRBD1 | 15 | TRBV12-3/TRBV12-4 | CASSTYRGRNYGYTF | TGTGCCAGCAGTACCTACAGGGGGCGCAACTATGGCTACACCTTC
TRBJ1-5 | . | . | 16 | TRBV18 | CASSANSDYSNQPQHF | TGTGCCAGCTCCGCCAATTCGGACTATAGCAATCAGCCCCAGCATTTT
TRBJ2-5 | . | . | 14 | TRBV24-1 | CATSDPRQGETQYF | TGTGCCACCAGTGATCCGCGGCAGGGGGAGACCCAGTACTTC
TRBJ1-6 | . | . | 13 | TRBV7-9 | CASSLEFNSPLHF | TGTGCCAGCAGCTTAGAGTTTAATTCACCCCTCCACTTT
TRBJ2-5 | . | . | 16 | TRBV20-1 | CSASREGGWGQETQYF | TGCAGTGCTAGTCGCGAAGGCGGCTGGGGACAAGAGACCCAGTACTTC
TRBJ2-1 | . | . | 13 | TRBV12-3/TRBV12-4 | CASSFLTDNEQFF | TGTGCCAGCAGTTTCTTAACAGACAATGAGCAGTTCTTC
TRBJ1-3 | . | . | 14 | TRBV3-1 | CASSQTASGNTIYF | TGTGCCAGCAGCCAGACCGCTTCTGGAAACACCATATATTTT
TRBJ1-1 | . | . | 13 | TRBV18 | CASSPLLITEAFF | TGTGCCAGCTCACCGCTTCTCATCACCGAAGCTTTCTTT
TRBJ2-7 | . | TRBD1 | 15 | TRBV2 | CASSLQGAPSYEQYF | TGTGCCAGCAGTTTACAGGGGGCTCCCTCCTACGAGCAGTACTTC
TRBJ2-3 | . | . | 13 | TRBV20-1 | CSARVWSTDTQYF | TGCAGTGCTAGAGTATGGAGCACAGATACGCAGTATTTT
TRBJ2-4 | few | TRBD2 | 15 | TRBV25-1 | CASSPIGAGRDIQYF | TGTGCCAGCAGCCCAATTGGGGCAGGGAGGGACATTCAGTACTTC
TRBJ1-1 | few | . | 15 | TRBV5-1 | CASSLSEGENTEAFF | TGCGCCAGCAGCTTGTCGGAGGGCGAGAACACTGAAGCTTTCTTT
TRBJ2-5 | few | . | 16 | TRBV2 | CASSEEGWTAGETQYF | TGTGCCAGCAGTGAAGAGGGGTGGACAGCCGGGGAGACCCAGTACTTC
TRBJ1-6 | few | TRBD1 | 14 | TRBV20-1 | CSAGIQGNNSPLHF | TGCAGTGCTGGTATACAGGGGAATAATTCACCCCTCCACTTT
TRBJ2-6 | few | TRBD1 | 16 | TRBV12-3/TRBV12-4 | CASSDRDRGRSNVLTF | TGTGCCAGCAGCGACCGGGACAGGGGCCGATCCAACGTCCTGACTTTC
TRBJ2-1 | . | . | 12 | TRBV20-1 | CSASGQIDEQFF | TGCAGTGCTAGTGGGCAGATCGATGAGCAGTTCTTC
TRBJ2-5 | few | . | 12 | TRBV29-1 | CSVPQGGETQYF | TGCAGCGTGCCTCAAGGGGGGGAGACCCAGTACTTC
TRBJ2-7 | few | . | 13 | TRBV12-3/TRBV12-4 | CASTPGLSHEQYF | TGTGCCAGCACCCCGGGACTTTCACACGAGCAGTACTTC
TRBJ2-7 | few | . | 19 | TRBV27 | CASSFRTGTTKLASYEQYF | TGTGCCAGCAGTTTCCGCACCGGGACAACCAAACTAGCCTCCTACGAGCAGTACTTC
TRBJ2-2 | few | . | 13 | TRBV20-1 | CSPEHYNTGELFF | TGCAGTCCTGAACACTATAACACCGGGGAGCTGTTTTTT
TRBJ2-2 | . | . | 15 | TRBV20-1 | CSASPSAVNTGELFF | TGCAGTGCTAGTCCGTCGGCGGTAAACACCGGGGAGCTGTTTTTT